These 27 T cell receptor beta chains were all obtained from the same sample, sequenced in a study of cytomegalovirus exposure and HLA in healthy donors (TCRdb year 2017). Receptors were amplified or captured by the immunoSEQ multiplex PCR assay. Not all clones reach the TCRdb copy of this immuneACCESS table, which keeps in-frame sequences only. Checked studies attribute under half of the gap to unresolved V genes and leave the rest unexplained. The sample yields more than 250,000 clones; around 90% were counted once. Clones ranked in the top ten supply approximately 1.2% of the sample. The sequenced sample consisted of PBMCs. The receptors were sampled from a woman younger than 45 in good health and CMV-seropositive.

The chain has TRBV28 and TRBJ2-1; D remains ambiguous. The CDR3 runs 16 residues. The V and J ends lost 8 bases and 4 bases respectively, with 21 bases between them. CDR1 and CDR2 from the germline V gene are MDHEN and SYDVKM. This CDR3 is CASSSQATVNYNEQFF. CDR3 DNA sequence: TGTGCCAGCTCCTCTCAAGCGACGGTAAATTACAATGAGCAGTTCTTC. Full variable domain (missing parts from reference TRBV28 and TRBJ2-1): DVKVTQSSRYLVKRTGEKVFLECVQDMDHENMFWYRQDPGLGLRLIYFSYDVKMKEKGDIPEGYSVSREKKERFSLILESASTNQTSMYLCASSSQATVNYNEQFFGPGTRLTVL.

This clone has more than one count but fewer than ten. The V and J genes are TRBV19 and TRBJ1-5; D is perhaps TRBD1 (6 bases). The length of the CDR3 is 14 residues. Germline CDR1 is LNHDA and CDR2 is SQIVND (reference sequence). Between the trimmed V and J ends, which lost 9 bases and 4 bases, there was a span of 16 bases. The CDR3 nucleotides read TGTGCCAGCACCAGAACAGGGAGTAATCAGCCCCAGCATTTT. Translation gives CASTRTGSNQPQHF.

The chain has TRBV5-1 and TRBJ1-1; TRBD1 aligns across 7 bases. The CDR3 has 13 amino acids. Losses at the gene ends were 7 bases for V and 10 bases for J; bases not matched to a gene: 13. Per the germline V gene, CDR1 is SGHRS and CDR2 is YFSETQ. The CDR3 DNA reads as TGCGCCAGCGGGGCGACAGGGAGGACCGCAGCTTTCTTT. It codes for CASGATGRTAAFF.

This clone was counted a single time. The CDR3 is CASSPLGGSADLNTEAFF. Here the CDR3 DNA reads TGTGCCAGCAGTCCCCTTGGGGGGAGCGCCGATTTGAACACTGAAGCTTTCTTT. V is TRBV27 and J is TRBJ1-1; weak D call: TRBD1 (5 bases). Germline assignment: CDR1 MNHEY and CDR2 SMNVEV (reference sequence). The CDR3 length is 18 residues. V gave up 5 bases and J gave up 0 bases, with 22 bases separating them.

V is TRBV5-1 and J is TRBJ2-1, with 12 bases lining up with TRBD2. The CDR3 has 16 amino acids. The germline gives CDR1 SGHRS, CDR2 YFSETQ. The V gene end was trimmed by 4 bases and the J gene end by 6 bases; junction bases not matched to a gene: 8. The CDR3 spells CASSDPGTSGFNEQFF. The CDR3 DNA reads TGCGCCAGCAGCGACCCAGGGACTAGCGGGTTCAATGAGCAGTTCTTC.

The chain links TRBV5-4 to TRBJ2-7; tentative D call: TRBD2 (6 bases). Germline V gene data show CDR1 as SGHNT and CDR2 as YYREEE (reference sequence). V shed 0 bases and J shed 3 bases, with 13 bases lying between them. This CDR3 is 15 amino acids long. In nucleotides, the CDR3 is TGTGCCAGCAGCTTGGAGGGGACTCGGGGCTACGAGCAGTACTTC. The encoded protein is CASSLEGTRGYEQYF.

The chain carries TRBV2 and TRBJ1-4; D is possibly TRBD1 (6 bases). The CDR3 extends over 14 amino acids. The germline V gene has CDR1 SNHLY and CDR2 FYNNEI. V shed 6 bases and J shed 0 bases, with 8 bases lying between them. The CDR3 region is CASSRGATNEKLFF. Written as DNA, the CDR3 is TGTGCCAGCAGCAGGGGTGCAACTAATGAAAAACTGTTTTTT.

CDR3 bases: TGTGCCAGCAGCTCCTCACCGGGACTTTACACAGATACGCAGTATTTT. Its protein is CASSSSPGLYTDTQYF. This chain uses TRBV13 with TRBJ2-3; D may be TRBD2 (6 bases). V lost 4 bases to trimming and J lost 2 bases, with 16 bases between them. Per germline, CDR1 PRHDT and CDR2 FYEKMQ (reference sequence). The CDR3 is made up of 16 amino acids.

The count of this clone is one. The V call is TRBV7-3, the J call TRBJ2-3, with D possibly being TRBD1 (6 bases). There are 16 residues in the CDR3. Germline-derived CDR1 and CDR2 are SGHTA and FQGTGA. The germline V and J ends were trimmed by 1 base and 6 bases, with 17 bases remaining between them. CDR3 residues: CASSLMVDRLGDTQYF. The CDR3 DNA reads TGTGCCAGCAGCTTAATGGTAGACAGGTTAGGGGATACGCAGTATTTT. Full variable domain (rest looked up from reference TRBV7-3 and TRBJ2-3): GAGVSQTPSNKVTEKGKYVELRCDPISGHTALYWYRQSLGQGPEFLIYFQGTGAADDSGLPNDRFFAVRPEGSVSTLKIQRTERGDSAVYLCASSLMVDRLGDTQYFGPGTRLTVL.

The rearrangement links TRBV4-3 to TRBJ1-4; 8 bases line up with TRBD1. This CDR3 contains 15 residues. The J segment lost 7 bases and the V segment lost 4 bases, leaving 8 bases of the junction unmatched. The germline CDR1 and CDR2 sequences are LGHNA and YSLEER. The DNA of the CDR3 is TGCGCCAGCAGCCCCCAGGGGGCGACGTCTGAAAAACTGTTTTTT. It yields the protein CASSPQGATSEKLFF.

The rearrangement links TRBV7-6 to TRBJ2-7, with 11 bases aligning to TRBD2. The germline V gene has CDR1 SGHVS and CDR2 FNYEAQ. With 9 bases clipped from V and 6 bases from J, the junction kept 7 bases outside the gene matches. This CDR3 spans 13 amino acids. The CDR3 DNA reads as TGTGCCAGTTCGACTAGCGGGACGCGCGAGCAGTACTTC. It codes for CASSTSGTREQYF. The variable domain in full, completed from reference TRBV7-6 and TRBJ2-7, reads GAGVSQSPRYKVTKRGQDVALRCDPISGHVSLYWYRQALGQGPEFLTYFNYEAQQDKSGLPNDRFSAERPEGSISTLTIQRTEQRDSAMYRCASSTSGTREQYFGPGTRLTVT.

The V and J genes are TRBV7-9 and TRBJ2-1; D remains unclear. This CDR3 region has 14 residues. CDR1 is SEHNR, CDR2 FQNEAQ, per germline (reference sequence). The V gene lost 3 bases and the J gene lost 4 bases, with 10 bases spanning the gap. The CDR3 reads CASSFPHGYNEQFF. CDR3 nucleotides: TGTGCCAGCAGCTTTCCCCACGGTTACAATGAGCAGTTCTTC.

The chain links TRBV30 to TRBJ2-5; 8 nucleotides align to TRBD2. The CDR3 is made up of 15 amino acids. The germline gives CDR1 GTSNPN, CDR2 SVGIG (reference sequence). The J segment lost 5 bases and the V segment lost 3 bases, leaving 11 bases of the junction unmatched. CDR3: CAWSDTGGRWETQYF. CDR3 coding DNA: TGTGCCTGGAGCGACACGGGAGGGAGGTGGGAGACCCAGTACTTC.

V gene TRBV4-1 combines with J gene TRBJ2-2; no clear D gene. Per the germline V gene, CDR1 is MGHRA and CDR2 is YSYEKL. The CDR3 runs 12 residues. V was trimmed by 5 bases and J by 2 bases, leaving 3 bases between them. The CDR3 bases are TGCGCCAGCAGCTCTAACACCGGGGAGCTGTTTTTT. Its translation: CASSSNTGELFF.

V is TRBV29-1 and J is TRBJ2-6; 7 nucleotides agree with TRBD1. This CDR3 is built from 15 residues. V gave up 6 bases and J gave up 2 bases; unmatched junction bases: 7. Germline loops: CDR1 SQVTM, CDR2 ANQGSEA. The CDR3, as DNA: TGCAGCGTAGGATCCACAGGGGCTGGGGCCAACGTCCTGACTTTC. It specifies CSVGSTGAGANVLTF.

CDR3 loop: CASSLGLGGTEAFF. CDR3 bases: TGTGCCAGCAGCTTAGGCCTAGGAGGGACTGAAGCTTTCTTT. V and J are TRBV7-9 and TRBJ1-1; unclear D gene. V gave up 1 base and J gave up 5 bases, with 11 bases separating them. This CDR3 is built from 14 residues. Germline V gene lookup returns CDR1 SEHNR and CDR2 FQNEAQ (reference sequence).

CDR3 nucleotides: TGTGCCAGCAGCCTCGGACTAGCGTCCCAGCTGTTTTTT. This sequence encodes CASSLGLASQLFF. The chain recombines TRBV14 with TRBJ2-2; 9 bases match TRBD2. Germline-derived CDR1 and CDR2 are SGHDN and FVKESK. With V trimmed by 4 bases and J by 12 bases, 6 bases remained unmatched. The CDR3 loop spans 13 amino acids. The whole variable domain, remainder taken from reference TRBV14 and TRBJ2-2, is EAGVTQFPSHSVIEKGQTVTLRCDPISGHDNLYWYRRVMGKEIKFLLHFVKESKQDESGMPNNRFLAERTGGTYSTLKVQPAELEDSGVYFCASSLGLASQLFFGEGSRLTVL.

This clone has only one observation. This chain connects TRBV27 to TRBJ2-5, with 9 bases that match TRBD1. The CDR3 is made up of 16 amino acids. V shed 0 bases, J shed 1 base, and the junction held 3 bases outside the gene matches. Germline values: CDR1 MNHEY, CDR2 SMNVEV (reference sequence). Here the CDR3 DNA reads TGTGCCAGCAGTTTATCCCGGGACAGGGTCCAAGAGACCCAGTACTTC. Protein sequence: CASSLSRDRVQETQYF.

As to this clone: The sample carries other DNA sequences with the same CDR3. The V call is TRBV27, the J call TRBJ2-7; no clear D. CDR3 length: 13 residues. Germline assignment: CDR1 MNHEY and CDR2 SMNVEV (reference sequence). Trimming cost V 0 bases and J 4 bases, with 7 bases left between them. The CDR3 is CASSLSGGYEQYF. The CDR3 DNA reads as TGTGCCAGCAGTTTATCGGGCGGTTACGAGCAGTACTTC.

This rearrangement joins TRBV28 to TRBJ2-3; D assignment may be TRBD1 or TRBD2 (5 bases each). Germline lookup yields CDR1 MDHEN and CDR2 SYDVKM. The CDR3 runs 14 residues. Trimming took 5 bases from V and 6 from J, leaving 15 bases between them. The CDR3: CASSPDDRGDTQYF. CDR3 sequence (DNA): TGTGCCAGCAGTCCAGATGACAGAGGGGATACGCAGTATTTT.

The chain uses TRBV7-9 and TRBJ1-2; 8 bases agree with TRBD1. This CDR3 region has 15 residues. From germline, CDR1 is SEHNR and CDR2 FQNEAQ (reference sequence). V gave up 0 bases and J gave up 8 bases; unmatched junction bases: 8. In DNA form, the CDR3 reads TGTGCCAGCAGCTTAGCACATACAGGGGGACGGGGCTACACCTTC. This gives the protein CASSLAHTGGRGYTF.

The chain recombines TRBV6-1 with TRBJ2-7; D might be TRBD1 or TRBD2, each matching 5 bases. The CDR3 is 14 residues long. V dropped 3 bases and J dropped 6 bases, with 15 bases sitting between them. Per germline, CDR1 MNHNS and CDR2 SASEGT. The CDR3 coding sequence is TGTGCCAGCAGTGATAACATGGGACCCGTCGAGCAGTACTTC. Translating it yields CASSDNMGPVEQYF.

The V gene is TRBV29-1, the J gene TRBJ2-3; TRBD1 aligns across 9 bases. The CDR3 is 13 amino acids. Germline trimming cut 6 bases from V and 4 bases from J; bases unmatched to any gene: 5. Germline CDR1 reads SQVTM; CDR2 reads ANQGSEA. The CDR3 protein is CSVGTGSADTQYF. The CDR3 DNA reads as TGCAGCGTGGGGACAGGGAGTGCAGATACGCAGTATTTT.

The chain combines TRBV7-2 with TRBJ2-7; 7 bases line up with TRBD1. This CDR3 has 15 amino acids. The V segment lost 5 bases and the J segment 1 base; nucleotides outside the gene matches: 8. Germline CDR1 and CDR2: SGHTA and FQGNSA. The CDR3 reads CASSGMRDRSYEQYF. The DNA of the CDR3 is TGTGCCAGCAGCGGCATGAGGGACAGATCCTACGAGCAGTACTTC. Full variable domain (missing parts from reference TRBV7-2 and TRBJ2-7): GAGVSQSPSNKVTEKGKDVELRCDPISGHTALYWYRQSLGQGLEFLIYFQGNSAPDKSGLPSDRFSAERTGGSVSTLTIQRTQQEDSAVYLCASSGMRDRSYEQYFGPGTRLTVT.

This clone was recorded only once. V and J are TRBV5-1 and TRBJ2-3; 12 bases are shared with TRBD2. The germline V gene has CDR1 SGHRS and CDR2 YFSETQ. J gave up 4 bases and V 0 bases, and 18 bases lay outside the gene matches. The CDR3 spans 21 residues. The chain's CDR3 is CASSLASTSGSQVLRSDTQYF. The CDR3 DNA sequence: TGCGCCAGCAGCTTGGCTTCGACTAGCGGGAGTCAGGTTCTCAGGTCAGATACGCAGTATTTT.

The gene calls are TRBV28 and TRBJ1-1, with D unresolved. V gave up 2 bases and J gave up 8 bases, with 12 bases separating them. The germline gives CDR1 MDHEN, CDR2 SYDVKM. CDR3 size: 13 residues. The CDR3 reads CASSLDSRGEAFF. The CDR3 nucleotides are TGTGCCAGCAGTTTAGATAGCCGGGGAGAAGCTTTCTTT.

The chain combines TRBV7-7 with TRBJ2-2, with D possibly being TRBD1 (6 bases). The CDR3 sequence is 13 residues long. The germline V gene encodes CDR1 SSHAT and CDR2 FNYEAQ (reference sequence). V lost 3 bases to trimming and J lost 7 bases, with 9 bases between them. CDR3 residues: CASSFAGDGELFF. The CDR3 region has the DNA TGTGCCAGCAGCTTTGCAGGGGACGGGGAGCTGTTTTTT.